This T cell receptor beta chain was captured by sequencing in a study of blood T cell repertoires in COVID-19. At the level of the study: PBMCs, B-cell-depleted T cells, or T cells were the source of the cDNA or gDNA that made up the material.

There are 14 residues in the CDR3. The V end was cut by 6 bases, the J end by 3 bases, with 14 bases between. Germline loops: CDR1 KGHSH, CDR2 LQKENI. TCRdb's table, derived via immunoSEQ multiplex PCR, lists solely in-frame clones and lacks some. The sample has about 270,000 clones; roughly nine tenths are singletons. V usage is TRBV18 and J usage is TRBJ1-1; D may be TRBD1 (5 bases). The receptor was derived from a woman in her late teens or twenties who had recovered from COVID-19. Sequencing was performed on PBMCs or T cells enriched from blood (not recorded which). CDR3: CASSPSGGDTEAFF. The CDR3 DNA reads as TGTGCCAGCTCCCCAAGTGGGGGGGACACTGAAGCTTTCTTT.